This note documents a single T cell receptor (beta chain) sequence. Its antigen remains unidentified. The sample belongs to a study of CD4 T cells in relation to SARS-CoV-2 and coronaviruses. Unexposed donor CD4+ T cells date from 2011-2018, before the COVID-19 pandemic. CD4+ T cells were isolated from the cells after around 11 days of culture. Cells permitting, SARS-CoV-2 S/N and four cold-coronavirus spikes were tested on unexposed-donor CD4+ T cells. Study-level points and caveats: About 64% of donors had memory CD4+ clonotypes crossrecognizing SARS-CoV-2 and common cold coronavirus spike.

Germline CDR1 reads SGHAT; CDR2 reads FQNNGV. Trimming removed 2 bases from V and 4 bases from J, with 15 bases in between. The CDR3 is made up of 15 amino acids. The repertoire was sequenced with immunoSEQ multiplex PCR; TCRdb's copy has only in-frame clones and lacks some. The sample includes some 21,000 clones, around 75% of them seen just once. The sequence derives from a human donor in good health. Sequencing was done on a sample of CD4+ T cells from PBMCs, cultured in vitro. The chain employs TRBV11-2 and TRBJ2-7; no clear D. CDR3 nucleotides: TGTGCCAGCAGCTTATCCCCCTCGGATGCGTACGAGCAGTACTTC. Amino acids: CASSLSPSDAYEQYF. Full variable domain (outside the CDR3, taken from reference TRBV11-2 and TRBJ2-7): EAGVAQSPRYKIIEKRQSVAFWCNPISGHATLYWYQQILGQGPKLLIQFQNNGVVDDSQLPKDRFSAERLKGVDSTLKIQPAKLEDSAVYLCASSLSPSDAYEQYFGPGTRLTVT.